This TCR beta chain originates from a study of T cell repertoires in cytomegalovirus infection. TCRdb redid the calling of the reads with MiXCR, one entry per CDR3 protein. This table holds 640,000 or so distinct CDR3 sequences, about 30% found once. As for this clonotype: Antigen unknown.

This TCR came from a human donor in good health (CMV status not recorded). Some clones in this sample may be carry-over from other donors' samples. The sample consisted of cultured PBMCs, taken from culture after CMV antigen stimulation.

The CDR3 DNA reads as TGTGCCAGCAGGCTAGCGGGAGGCCTAGGGGGTGAGCAGTTCTTC. Its translation: CASRLAGGLGGEQFF. The rearrangement joins TRBV7-9 to TRBJ2-1, with TRBD2 matching over 11 bases. CDR1 and CDR2 from the germline V gene are SEHNR and FQNEAQ (reference sequence). Trimming cost V 6 bases and J 9 bases; bases outside gene matches: 10. The CDR3 runs 15 residues. Filled out from reference TRBV7-9 and TRBJ2-1, the complete variable domain reads DTGVSQNPRHKITKRGQNVTFRCDPISEHNRLYWYRQTLGQGPEFLTYFQNEAQLEKSRLLSDRFSAERPKGSFSTLEIQRTEQGDSAMYLCASRLAGGLGGEQFFGPGTRLTVL.